The clone carrying this TCR beta chain showed up many times. Its antigen remains unknown. Germline is not matched at one junction end, which may reflect a read error. The germline gives CDR1 SSHAT, CDR2 FNYEAQ (reference sequence). The CDR3 totals 14 residues. The TCR library protocol was used to attach unique molecular identifiers. These identifiers were attached to individual cDNA molecules. Using its own MiXCR run on the 5' RACE reads, TCRdb lists one record per CDR3 protein. The sample yields fewer than 85,000 distinct CDR3 sequences, around 13% seen once. The data stem from a study of early T cells in non-severe SARS-CoV-2 infection. Whole-study context: Unsorted whole-blood RNA was sequenced in bulk, leaving chains unpaired.

Findings of the study overall: Missing private and CD4 specificities, VDJdb matching favored anti-spike CD8 responses.

This TCR was recovered from an adult who was a healthcare worker with PCR-confirmed SARS-CoV-2 infection or an uninfected control (not recorded which). Sample: whole blood. The chain combines TRBV7-7 with TRBJ2-3, with D unclear. CDR3 nucleotide sequence: TGTGCTAGCAGCCCCTCCCGGGTAGAGAATACGCAGTATTTT. Protein: CASSPSRVENTQYF.